The TCR beta chain described here comes from a study of cytomegalovirus exposure and HLA in healthy donors. The study's findings and limits: Later analysis indicated greater clonal expansion among HLA-associated TCR beta chains than among equally common other chains. The authors confirmed in vitro that three CMV-associated chains were specific for CMV antigens.

Regarding this clone: Its matching antigen is unknown.

The trim removed 3 bases at V and 5 bases at J, leaving 4 bases unmatched. The CDR3 is made up of 13 amino acids. In germline, CDR1 is SQVTM, CDR2 ANQGSEA. Researchers ran the PCR with 60 Vbeta and 13 Jbeta primers. Repertoires were generated with immunoSEQ multiplex PCR, while TCRdb's copy carries only in-frame clones and drops some. The sample has around 200,000 clones, almost 70% seen once. The receptor comes from a man aged 35-49 years in good health and CMV-seropositive. The chain combines TRBV29-1 with TRBJ2-5, with 9 bases lining up with TRBD2. The sequencing input was PBMCs. Here the CDR3 reads CSVDPSGVETQYF. The CDR3 nucleotides read TGCAGCGTTGACCCTAGCGGGGTTGAGACCCAGTACTTC.